Listed here are 17 T cell receptor beta chains from one sample, sequenced in a study of regulatory T cells in long-lasting Graves disease. Researchers made TCR beta libraries by using iRepertoire HTBI primers and running Arm-PCR on CDR3 regions. In TCRdb, the multiplex PCR reads were re-called with MiXCR into one record per CDR3 protein. The data hold 500,000 to 700,000 distinct CDR3 sequences, with about 32% observed a single time. The time point is: persistent/refractory GD, antithyroid drugs over 5 years with positive TRAb. Scientists built the TCR library using RNA that was extracted from PBMCs. The sequenced sample was peripheral blood mononuclear cells (PBMCs), obtained when the disease was refractory, from a patient treated with antithyroid drugs. Source of these receptors: a female donor with Graves disease.

The rearrangement links TRBV12-3 or TRBV12-4 to TRBJ1-3; D is uncertain. The CDR3 contains 14 residues. V dropped 5 bases and J dropped 0 bases, with 8 bases sitting between them. Here the CDR3 reads CASSPSYSGNTIYF. As DNA, the CDR3 is TGTGCCAGCAGTCCCTCTTACTCTGGAAACACCATATATTTT.

This clonotype was detected only a few times. The chain carries TRBV6-1 and TRBJ1-4; 10 bases match TRBD1. From germline, CDR1 is MNHNS and CDR2 SASEGT. The length of the CDR3 is 16 residues. V lost 6 bases and J lost 8; bases outside the gene matches: 12. The CDR3, as DNA: TGTGCCAGCAGCGCAAAGGGACAGGGGTTTAGAGAAAAACTGTTTTTT. It codes for CASSAKGQGFREKLFF.

This clonotype was observed a few times. The chain joins TRBV2 to TRBJ2-2, with a weak D call TRBD1 (7 bases). CDR3 length: 17 residues. Trimming took off 7 bases at V and 2 bases at J, with 20 bases between the two ends. From germline, CDR1 is SNHLY and CDR2 FYNNEI. Here the CDR3 reads CASNAGQLLGNTGELFF. The CDR3 region has the DNA TGTGCCAGCAACGCGGGACAGCTACTAGGAAACACCGGGGAGCTGTTTTTT. Filled out from reference TRBV2 and TRBJ2-2, the complete variable domain reads EPEVTQTPSHQVTQMGQEVILRCVPISNHLYFYWYRQILGQKVEFLVSFYNNEISEKSEIFDDQFSVERPDGSNFTLKIRSTKLEDSAMYFCASNAGQLLGNTGELFFGEGSRLTVL.

This clonotype was detected many times. V usage is TRBV12-3 or TRBV12-4 and J usage is TRBJ2-2, with D maybe TRBD2 (6 bases). V shed 2 bases and J shed 8 bases, with 9 bases lying between them. CDR3 length: 13 residues. The CDR3 coding sequence is TGTGCCAGCAGTTTATCGGGAGAAGGGGAGCTGTTTTTT. Residues: CASSLSGEGELFF.

V is TRBV5-6 and J is TRBJ1-5; possible D gene TRBD1, 5 bases. Trimming stripped 1 base from V and 0 bases from J, with 14 bases between. The CDR3 consists of 17 residues. Germline V CDR1 and CDR2: SGHDT, YYEEEE. The CDR3 protein is CASSLNGVGDSNQPQHF. The CDR3 DNA reads as TGTGCCAGCAGCTTGAACGGGGTGGGGGATAGCAATCAGCCCCAGCATTTT.

A few counts support this clonotype. The genes are TRBV29-1 and TRBJ1-4; possibly TRBD1 for D (6 bases). The germline gives CDR1 SQVTM, CDR2 ANQGSEA. This CDR3 region has 16 residues. Trimming pared 4 bases from V and 5 bases from J, leaving 20 bases between. DNA of the CDR3: TGCAGCGTTGGGTCCGGGGGCGGGACAAAGAATGAAAAACTGTTTTTT. Translation gives CSVGSGGGTKNEKLFF.

The chain has TRBV5-1 and TRBJ1-2; 11 nucleotides agree with TRBD1. The CDR3 runs 16 residues. V trimming: 4 bases; J trimming: 0 bases; junction bases outside the gene matches: 5. Germline V gene lookup returns CDR1 SGHRS and CDR2 YFSETQ. CDR3 nucleotide sequence: TGCGCCAGCAGCAACGGACAGGGGGCGACTAACTATGGCTACACCTTC. Residues: CASSNGQGATNYGYTF.

V usage is TRBV19 and J usage is TRBJ1-6, with a weak D call TRBD1 (5 bases). V was cut by 2 bases and J by 7 bases, with 12 bases left in between. Looked up from germline, CDR1 is LNHDA and CDR2 is SQIVND (reference sequence). The CDR3 sequence is 15 residues long. For the CDR3, the DNA is TGTGCCAGTAGTATAAACGCAGGGACGAATTCACCCCTCCACTTT. Protein sequence: CASSINAGTNSPLHF.

This sequence joins TRBV7-9 and TRBJ2-1; D not resolved. With 5 bases removed from V and 1 base from J, the gap between germline ends came to 18 bases. The CDR3 is 17 amino acids. Germline V gene data show CDR1 as SEHNR and CDR2 as FQNEAQ (reference sequence). CDR3 region: CASSPGSRLSSYNEQFF. CDR3 sequence (DNA): TGTGCCAGCAGCCCTGGCTCTCGTTTAAGTTCCTACAATGAGCAGTTCTTC.

This clonotype was detected only a few times. The rearrangement uses TRBV19 and TRBJ1-1; D call uncertain. V shed 5 bases and J shed 1 base, with 8 bases lying between them. This CDR3 comprises 13 residues. CDR1 LNHDA and CDR2 SQIVND come from the germline V gene (reference sequence). CDR3 DNA: TGTGCCAGTAGTTCAGATCCGAACACTGAAGCTTTCTTT. Protein sequence: CASSSDPNTEAFF.

The chain combines TRBV5-5 with TRBJ1-2; 8 bases fit TRBD1. Unmatched junction bases numbered 11, after V lost 0 bases and J lost 4 bases. The CDR3 extends over 17 amino acids. CDR1 SGHKS and CDR2 YYEKEE come from the germline V gene (reference sequence). The CDR3 here is CASSLGDRPTSAYGYTF. CDR3 DNA: TGTGCCAGCAGCTTGGGGGACAGGCCAACATCGGCCTATGGCTACACCTTC. Complete variable domain (other parts from reference TRBV5-5 and TRBJ1-2): DAGVTQSPTHLIKTRGQQVTLRCSPISGHKSVSWYQQVLGQGPQFIFQYYEKEERGRGNFPDRFSARQFPNYSSELNVNALLLGDSALYLCASSLGDRPTSAYGYTFGSGTRLTVV.

The rearrangement uses TRBV20-1 and TRBJ2-7; D perhaps matches TRBD2 (6 bases). Trimming took 2 bases from V and 3 from J, leaving 11 bases between them. Germline V CDR1 and CDR2: DFQATT, SNEGSKA (reference sequence). The CDR3 extends over 13 amino acids. The CDR3 DNA follows: TGCAGTGCTAGACCTAGGAGGGTCTACGAGCAGTACTTC. Protein product: CSARPRRVYEQYF.

The J gene is TRBJ2-2, the V gene TRBV19; 13 positions match TRBD2. Germline CDR1 and CDR2: LNHDA and SQIVND (reference sequence). The CDR3 totals 16 residues. The V gene end was trimmed by 6 bases and the J gene end by 5 bases; junction bases not matched to a gene: 6. CDR3 sequence: CASSQLAGGPTGELFF. In nucleotides, the CDR3 is TGTGCCAGTAGCCAACTAGCGGGAGGGCCGACCGGGGAGCTGTTTTTT.

The V gene is TRBV20-1, the J gene TRBJ2-7, with TRBD2 matching over 10 bases. Germline CDR1 reads DFQATT; CDR2 reads SNEGSKA (reference sequence). The CDR3 has 15 amino acids. Trimming removed 3 bases from V and 0 bases from J; junction bases left unmatched: 5. CDR3 protein: CSASTLAGVSYEQYF. For the CDR3, the DNA is TGCAGTGCTAGTACCCTAGCGGGAGTCTCCTACGAGCAGTACTTC.

This clonotype was counted at least ten times. The chain combines TRBV6-1 with TRBJ1-1; D might be TRBD1 (5 bases). Germline CDR1 MNHNS, CDR2 SASEGT. V lost 6 bases, J lost 4 bases, and 12 bases lay in between. This CDR3 region has 13 residues. CDR3 in amino acids: CASRQGGSTEAFF. The CDR3 region has the DNA TGTGCCAGCAGGCAGGGTGGAAGCACTGAAGCTTTCTTT.

The rearrangement joins TRBV5-1 to TRBJ2-5, with D unresolved. The CDR3 has 14 amino acids. Per germline, CDR1 SGHRS and CDR2 YFSETQ. V dropped 2 bases and J dropped 2 bases, with 10 bases sitting between them. As DNA, the CDR3 is TGCGCCAGCAGCTTAAAAGGGTCGCAAGAGACCCAGTACTTC. Protein sequence: CASSLKGSQETQYF. The whole variable domain, remainder taken from reference TRBV5-1 and TRBJ2-5, is KAGVTQTPRYLIKTRGQQVTLSCSPISGHRSVSWYQQTPGQGLQFLFEYFSETQRNKGNFPGRFSGRQFSNSRSEMNVSTLELGDSALYLCASSLKGSQETQYFGPGTRLLVL.

The table lists this clonotype with a few counts. V gene TRBV19 combines with J gene TRBJ1-4; D possibly corresponds to TRBD1 (6 bases). Trimming cost V 1 base and J 7 bases, with 13 bases left between them. Per germline, CDR1 LNHDA and CDR2 SQIVND (reference sequence). The CDR3 has 15 residues. The CDR3 loop is CASSIARQGTEKLFF. In nucleotides, the CDR3 is TGTGCCAGTAGTATAGCTCGGCAGGGGACTGAAAAACTGTTTTTT. Using reference TRBV19 and TRBJ1-4 for the parts outside the CDR3, the full variable domain is DGGITQSPKYLFRKEGQNVTLSCEQNLNHDAMYWYRQDPGQGLRLIYYSQIVNDFQKGDIAEGYSVSREKKESFPLTVTSAQKNPTAFYLCASSIARQGTEKLFFGSGTQLSVL.